These 16 T cell receptor beta chains originate from one sample sequenced in a study of blood T cell repertoires in COVID-19. The table came from immunoSEQ multiplex PCR; TCRdb's copy has only in-frame clones and leaves some out. This repertoire shows under 300,000 clones, approximately 90% found once; its top ten account for 2% to 2.5%. Sequenced sample: peripheral blood. The receptors were sampled from a woman aged 40 to 50 who had recovered from COVID-19.

The chain couples TRBV5-1 to TRBJ2-7, with D unresolved. The CDR3 covers 14 residues. Germline V lookup: CDR1 SGHRS, CDR2 YFSETQ. The V and J ends lost 4 bases and 2 bases respectively, with 13 bases between them. The CDR3 DNA reads TGCGCCAGCAGCCCCTCATCCGGTCCCTACGAGCAGTACTTC. This sequence encodes CASSPSSGPYEQYF.

The CDR3: CASSIARDRPSNEKLFF. In DNA form, the CDR3 reads TGTGCCAGTAGTATAGCCCGGGACAGACCTTCTAATGAAAAACTGTTTTTT. This chain uses TRBV19 with TRBJ1-4; TRBD1 matches at 7 bases. Trimming took 1 base from V and 3 from J; bases not matched to a gene: 8. There are 17 residues in the CDR3. CDR1 is LNHDA and CDR2 is SQIVND in the germline V gene (reference sequence).

The rearrangement uses TRBV18 and TRBJ1-2; 8 nucleotides agree with TRBD1. The length of the CDR3 is 16 residues. V lost 2 bases and J lost 8; bases outside the gene matches: 13. Germline V gives CDR1 KGHSH, CDR2 LQKENI. The CDR3 sequence: CASSPNPGQGVKGYTF. CDR3 bases: TGTGCCAGCTCACCAAACCCAGGACAGGGTGTAAAGGGCTACACCTTC.

J is TRBJ2-7 and V is TRBV11-2; D may be TRBD2 (6 bases). V lost 5 bases and J lost 4, with 15 bases in between. The CDR3 covers 14 residues. Germline V gene lookup returns CDR1 SGHAT and CDR2 FQNNGV. This CDR3 reads CASSRDSPTYEQYF. The CDR3 DNA sequence: TGTGCCAGCAGCCGGGACTCCCCAACTTACGAGCAGTACTTC.

V is TRBV12-5 and J is TRBJ2-1, with D possibly matching TRBD2 (6 bases). The V gene lost 3 bases and the J gene lost 5 bases, with 8 bases spanning the gap. CDR3 length: 13 amino acids. Germline values: CDR1 LGHNT, CDR2 FRNRAP. CDR3 region: CASGLGTDNEQFF. As DNA, the CDR3 is TGTGCTAGTGGTTTAGGGACTGACAATGAGCAGTTCTTC.

This chain connects TRBV27 to TRBJ2-7, with 9 bases fitting TRBD1. The CDR3 has 15 residues. Germline V gene data show CDR1 as MNHEY and CDR2 as SMNVEV (reference sequence). V gave up 5 bases and J gave up 0 bases; unmatched junction bases: 5. This chain's CDR3 is CASSRGQGISYEQYF. CDR3 coding DNA: TGTGCCAGCAGTCGAGGACAGGGGATCTCCTACGAGCAGTACTTC.

The chain combines TRBV6-5 with TRBJ2-7; TRBD1 matches 11 bases. CDR3 size: 15 residues. Unmatched junction bases numbered 10, after V lost 6 bases and J lost 6 bases. Germline assignment: CDR1 MNHEY and CDR2 SVGAGI. The CDR3 sequence: CASSSDRGHLSEQYF. The CDR3, as DNA: TGTGCCAGCAGCTCGGACAGGGGGCATCTGAGCGAGCAGTACTTC.

The chain uses TRBV6-2 or TRBV6-3 and TRBJ1-4, with D hard to call. Germline loops: CDR1 MNHEY, CDR2 SVGEGT. The germline V and J ends were trimmed by 0 bases and 0 bases, with 11 bases remaining between them. This CDR3 region has 17 residues. DNA for the CDR3: TGTGCCAGCAGTTACTCGAACAAGCGCGCAACTAATGAAAAACTGTTTTTT. Translating it yields CASSYSNKRATNEKLFF.

This clone was recorded a few times. The V gene is TRBV20-1, the J gene TRBJ2-3; the D gene is possibly TRBD2 (5 bases). Per germline, CDR1 DFQATT and CDR2 SNEGSKA (reference sequence). The CDR3 runs to 11 residues. V lost 3 bases and J lost 4, with 5 bases in between. The DNA for the CDR3 is TGCAGTGCTAGGAGGGCAGATACGCAGTATTTT. This encodes CSARRADTQYF.

The chain links TRBV2 to TRBJ1-6; no definite D call. V lost 6 bases, J lost 2 bases, and 11 bases lay in between. The CDR3 is made up of 15 amino acids. From germline, CDR1 is SNHLY and CDR2 FYNNEI. CDR3 nucleotides: TGTGCCAGCAGCCCGGACTCAACCTATAATTCACCCCTCCACTTT. It specifies CASSPDSTYNSPLHF.

The gene calls are TRBV5-1 and TRBJ2-7; D possibly corresponds to TRBD1 (5 bases). Germline V gene lookup returns CDR1 SGHRS and CDR2 YFSETQ. Trimming stripped 0 bases from V and 3 bases from J, with 13 bases between. The length of the CDR3 is 15 residues. CDR3 sequence (DNA): TGCGCCAGCAGCTTGGCGCAGGGCACCCTCTACGAGCAGTACTTC. Translated: CASSLAQGTLYEQYF.

The chain has TRBV18 and TRBJ2-1; a possible D gene is TRBD1 (6 bases). This CDR3 region has 13 residues. Trimming pared 6 bases from V and 4 bases from J, leaving 10 bases between. Germline loops: CDR1 KGHSH, CDR2 LQKENI. Here the CDR3 reads CASSPGTYNEQFF. CDR3 bases: TGTGCCAGCTCTCCCGGGACATACAATGAGCAGTTCTTC.

The chain uses TRBV4-2 and TRBJ2-7; D remains ambiguous. CDR1 and CDR2 from the germline V gene are LGHNA and YNFKEQ. The CDR3 has 13 residues. The V and J ends lost 2 bases and 3 bases respectively, with 8 bases between them. The CDR3 reads CASSQQLNYEQYF. CDR3 coding DNA: TGTGCCAGCAGCCAACAGTTAAACTACGAGCAGTACTTC.

This clone was observed once. The genes are TRBV4-3 and TRBJ2-1; possibly TRBD2 for D (6 bases). Per germline, CDR1 LGHNA and CDR2 YSLEER. This CDR3 region has 17 residues. V lost 3 bases, J lost 5 bases, and 20 bases lay in between. This chain's CDR3 is CASSQDPRGLSNNEQFF. In DNA form, the CDR3 reads TGCGCCAGCAGCCAGGATCCGAGGGGACTGAGCAACAATGAGCAGTTCTTC.

CDR3 residues: CASSSLSGDRGVGEQYF. For the CDR3, the DNA is TGTGCCAGCAGCTCACTGTCGGGGGACAGGGGAGTTGGAGAGCAGTACTTC. This sequence joins TRBV21-1 and TRBJ2-7; the table's TRBD1 call for D was not verified on the DNA. TRBV21-1 is listed as a pseudogene. The CDR3 is 17 residues long.

This CDR3 reads CASSLGYGQGAGELFF. In nucleotides, the CDR3 is TGTGCCAGCAGCTTAGGCTATGGACAGGGAGCCGGGGAGCTGTTTTTT. The genes are TRBV11-3 and TRBJ2-2, with TRBD1 matching 8 bases. The CDR3 consists of 16 residues. Germline V gene data show CDR1 as SGHNT and CDR2 as YENEEA. The V segment lost 1 base and the J segment 6 bases; nucleotides outside the gene matches: 7.